The 3 T cell receptor beta chains reported below all come from one sample, sequenced in a study of T-cell reconstitution after alpha-beta-depleted transplantation in children. Preparing the TCRbeta library involved the use of unique molecular identifiers. One entry per CDR3 protein, called by TCRdb with MiXCR from the PCR reads. The table includes some 70,000 distinct CDR3 sequences, 6% to 8.5% detected once. Sequencing was performed on PBMCs from the stem cell graft donor, taken from the stem cell graft. Receptor source: a human donor who donated a stem cell graft to a child with acute lymphoblastic leukemia.

The chain joins TRBV6-5 to TRBJ2-3, with 8 bases identical to TRBD1. The CDR3 consists of 14 residues. Per the germline V gene, CDR1 is MNHEY and CDR2 is SVGAGI. The junction had 7 bases not matched to a gene; V was cut back by 7 bases and J by 4 bases. For the CDR3, the DNA is TGTGCCAGCAATCTGAACAGGGGGGCAGATACGCAGTATTTT. This sequence encodes CASNLNRGADTQYF.

This clonotype was counted only a few times. This sequence joins TRBV5-1 and TRBJ1-1; D remains ambiguous. Trimming pared 1 base from V and 0 bases from J, leaving 7 bases between. Germline CDR1 SGHRS, CDR2 YFSETQ. The CDR3 is made up of 14 amino acids. CDR3 protein: CASSLSPVNTEAFF. The CDR3, as DNA: TGCGCCAGCAGCTTGTCTCCGGTGAACACTGAAGCTTTCTTT.

This clonotype has a count of ten or more. The chain joins TRBV7-2 to TRBJ2-2; possibly TRBD2 for D (6 bases). The CDR3 is 17 amino acids. V was shortened by 2 bases and J by 7 bases, with 20 bases between the two germline ends. CDR1 and CDR2 (germline): SGHTA, FQGNSA. CDR3 DNA sequence: TGTGCCAGCAGCTTAAGCGCGACTCTAGCGAAAGGCGGGGAGCTGTTTTTT. Translation: CASSLSATLAKGGELFF. Together with reference TRBV7-2 and TRBJ2-2, the CDR3 gives the full variable domain: GAGVSQSPSNKVTEKGKDVELRCDPISGHTALYWYRQSLGQGLEFLIYFQGNSAPDKSGLPSDRFSAERTGGSVSTLTIQRTQQEDSAVYLCASSLSATLAKGGELFFGEGSRLTVL.